The clone carrying this T cell receptor beta chain was counted a few times. Its antigen is unknown. This PCR relied on a set of 60 Vbeta primers and 13 Jbeta primers. Original analysis: In a later analysis, approximately 80 million unique TCR beta chains included roughly 11 million shared by two or more donors. Method: immunoSEQ multiplex PCR; TCRdb's copy keeps in-frame clones and lacks some. The V and J calls and clone size come from that table; D and trimming were worked out from the DNA. Of approximately 180,000 clones detected, about 80% appear once; the ten largest clones hold approximately 1.3%. V was shortened by 7 bases and J by 9 bases, with 17 bases between the two germline ends. Germline CDR1 reads SGHKS; CDR2 reads YYEKEE (reference sequence). The CDR3 loop spans 13 amino acids. This specimen comes from a study of cytomegalovirus exposure and HLA in healthy donors. Looking at the study overall: Assignment to the Caucasian-associated ancestry cluster applied to more than 75% of the 300 to 500 genotyped donors.

Whole-study results and caveats: Previously analyzed data showed that most TCR beta V segments were productive at a frequency of about 90% or about 30%. Most TCR sequences showed up rarely, but some public TCRs showed up in many donors.

The TCR sequence derives from a woman between 25 and 40 years old in good health and CMV-seropositive. The chain links TRBV5-5 to TRBJ2-1; D might be TRBD1 (5 bases). Sequences were obtained from PBMCs. The chain's CDR3 is CASGIGVATEQFF. In DNA form, the CDR3 reads TGTGCCAGCGGTATAGGGGTAGCCACTGAGCAGTTCTTC.